These 8 T cell receptor beta chains were sequenced from one sample in a study of cytomegalovirus exposure and HLA in healthy donors (dated 2017 in TCRdb). Preparation of the library involved the immunoSEQ multiplex PCR assay. TCRdb stores this immuneACCESS table with in-frame sequences only. Part of the clones is absent; in the studies checked, under half of the shortfall reflects unresolved V genes, and no reason is known for the rest. The sample contains roughly 70,000 clones, approximately 97% of them found a single time. The ten top clones hold around 1.6% of the sample. Material: PBMCs. The receptors here all came from a woman under 30 in good health and CMV-seropositive.

This chain links TRBV27 with TRBJ1-2; 7 bases align to TRBD1. V dropped 3 bases and J dropped 2; count of bases not matched to a gene: 3. The CDR3 extends over 14 amino acids. Germline lookup yields CDR1 MNHEY and CDR2 SMNVEV (reference sequence). CDR3 DNA sequence: TGTGCCAGCAGTTTGAAGGGGGCGAACTATGGCTACACCTTC. Its translation is CASSLKGANYGYTF.

The CDR3 loop reads CASIAGAFSYEQYF. CDR3 sequence (DNA): TGCGCCAGCATAGCGGGAGCGTTCTCCTACGAGCAGTACTTC. This sequence joins TRBV10-2 and TRBJ2-7; TRBD2 aligns across 9 bases. This CDR3 contains 14 residues. After removal of 7 bases from V and 0 bases from J, the junction contained 4 bases not matched to a gene. Germline CDR1 is WSHSY and CDR2 is SAAADI.

The chain joins TRBV23-1 to TRBJ1-1, with D possibly being TRBD1 (6 bases). TRBV23-1 is an ORF; its function is uncertain. Trimming took 0 bases from V and 1 from J, leaving 9 bases between them. The CDR3 covers 15 residues. The CDR3 loop reads CASSQSKDRNTEAFF. CDR3 bases: TGCGCCAGCAGTCAATCGAAGGACAGGAACACTGAAGCTTTCTTT.

The rearrangement uses TRBV2 and TRBJ2-1, with D perhaps matching TRBD1 (6 bases). Per the germline V gene, CDR1 is SNHLY and CDR2 is FYNNEI. The CDR3 is made up of 16 amino acids. Trimming pared 0 bases from V and 7 bases from J, leaving 16 bases between. The CDR3 spells CASSEARQGHTNEQFF. Written as DNA, the CDR3 is TGTGCCAGCAGTGAAGCGCGGCAGGGGCATACGAATGAGCAGTTCTTC.

This clone showed up just once. The chain has TRBV29-1 and TRBJ2-5; 8 bases are a match to TRBD1. The CDR3 consists of 13 residues. Germline loops: CDR1 SQVTM, CDR2 ANQGSEA. With 6 bases clipped from V and 5 bases from J, the junction kept 8 bases outside the gene matches. The CDR3 DNA reads TGCAGCGTAGAGACGGACAGGGTGGAGACCCAGTACTTC. This codes for CSVETDRVETQYF.

This clone was detected a few times. The chain employs TRBV28 and TRBJ2-1, with D possibly TRBD1 on 6 matching bases. This CDR3 spans 15 amino acids. Per germline, CDR1 MDHEN and CDR2 SYDVKM. V gave up 5 bases and J gave up 0 bases, with 11 bases separating them. The CDR3: CASSHRESSYNEQFF. The CDR3 region has the DNA TGTGCCAGCAGTCACAGGGAGAGCTCCTACAATGAGCAGTTCTTC.

V and J are TRBV11-3 and TRBJ1-6; D is unclear. Germline V CDR1 and CDR2: SGHNT, YENEEA. CDR3 length equals 12 residues. The V and J ends lost 4 bases and 10 bases respectively, with 8 bases between them. CDR3 DNA: TGTGCCAGCAGCTGGACGGGATCACCCCTCCACTTT. Encoded protein: CASSWTGSPLHF.

The chain combines TRBV7-2 with TRBJ2-1; a weak D match, TRBD2 (6 bases). The CDR3 totals 17 residues. The germline gives CDR1 SGHTA, CDR2 FQGNSA. Trimming took off 1 base at V and 6 bases at J, with 19 bases between the two ends. The CDR3: CASSLDLITGVSNEQFF. The CDR3 DNA reads TGTGCCAGCAGCTTAGACTTGATAACGGGAGTAAGCAATGAGCAGTTCTTC.